This is a list of T cell receptor beta chains from one sample in a study of blood T cell repertoires in COVID-19. The table came from immunoSEQ multiplex PCR; TCRdb's copy has only in-frame clones and leaves some out. Among tens of thousands of clones, around 88% were seen once, and the ten largest hold more than 12%. The specimen was peripheral blood. The receptor source for this set is a human donor in a cohort sampled during active COVID-19. The CDR3 runs from the conserved cysteine through the conserved F or W. A D gene is named only where the DNA matches it firmly. Some rows have no size entry. The others give once, few or many, or a class for an expanded clone.

TGTGCCAGCAGACCTAAACAGGGGTCAAGGTCACCCCTCCACTTT	CASRPKQGSRSPLHF	NA	TRBD1	TRBJ1-6	TRBV6-5
TGTGCCAGCAGGGACAGGGGGCATGGGACCGGGGAGCTGTTTTTT	CASRDRGHGTGELFF	once	TRBD1	TRBJ2-2	TRBV2
TGTGCCAGCAGCCAAGGCATCGGGGGTAATTCACCCCTCCACTTT	CASSQGIGGNSPLHF	NA	NA	TRBJ1-6	TRBV3-1/TRBV3-2
TGTGCCAGCTCACCGGGGACAGGGGGCCCCTACGAGCAGTACTTC	CASSPGTGGPYEQYF	NA	TRBD1	TRBJ2-7	TRBV18
TGTGCCAGCAGCGTAGTAGGGGGCGCTGGGGCCAACGTCCTGACTTTC	CASSVVGGAGANVLTF	NA	TRBD1	TRBJ2-6	TRBV9
TGTGCCAGCAGAGCGACTAGCGGATCCTACGAGCAGTACTTC	CASRATSGSYEQYF	NA	TRBD2	TRBJ2-7	TRBV6-5
TGTGCCACCAGCAGAACGAGGGTTAATGGGAATGAGCAGTTCTTC	CATSRTRVNGNEQFF	NA	NA	TRBJ2-1	TRBV15
TGTGCCAGCAGGAGCTCCTACAATGAGCAGTTCTTC	CASRSSYNEQFF	NA	NA	TRBJ2-1	TRBV11-3
TGTGCCAGCAGCCGCGGAGGGGGCGTAGACACCGGGGAGCTGTTTTTT	CASSRGGGVDTGELFF	NA	NA	TRBJ2-2	TRBV7-2
TGTGCCTATGGGGAGGGCACAGATACGCAGTATTTT	CAYGEGTDTQYF	NA	NA	TRBJ2-3	TRBV28
TGCGCCAGCAGCCAAGGGGGGACAGGGGGCTGGCTGCGGCCGAACACTGAAGCTTTCTTT	CASSQGGTGGWLRPNTEAFF	few	TRBD1	TRBJ1-1	TRBV4-3
TGTGCCAGCATAGAGGGGGCCGGCTACGAGCAGTACTTC	CASIEGAGYEQYF	NA	TRBD1	TRBJ2-7	TRBV2
TGTGCCTGGAGTGGTATTGGGCGGACAACCGGGACTAGCGGGCGTAGCTCCTACGAGCAGTACTTC	CAWSGIGRTTGTSGRSSYEQYF	few	TRBD2	TRBJ2-7	TRBV30